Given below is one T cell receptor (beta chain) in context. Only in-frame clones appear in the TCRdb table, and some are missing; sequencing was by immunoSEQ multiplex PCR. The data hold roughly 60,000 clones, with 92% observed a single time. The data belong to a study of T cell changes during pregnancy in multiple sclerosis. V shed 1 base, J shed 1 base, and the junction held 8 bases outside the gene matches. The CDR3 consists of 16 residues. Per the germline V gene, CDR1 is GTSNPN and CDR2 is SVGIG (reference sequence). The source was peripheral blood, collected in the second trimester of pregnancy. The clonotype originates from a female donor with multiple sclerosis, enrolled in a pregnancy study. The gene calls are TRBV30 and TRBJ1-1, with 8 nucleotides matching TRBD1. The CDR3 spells CAWSGSIGTGNTEAFF. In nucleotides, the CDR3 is TGTGCCTGGAGTGGATCTATCGGGACAGGGAACACTGAAGCTTTCTTT.